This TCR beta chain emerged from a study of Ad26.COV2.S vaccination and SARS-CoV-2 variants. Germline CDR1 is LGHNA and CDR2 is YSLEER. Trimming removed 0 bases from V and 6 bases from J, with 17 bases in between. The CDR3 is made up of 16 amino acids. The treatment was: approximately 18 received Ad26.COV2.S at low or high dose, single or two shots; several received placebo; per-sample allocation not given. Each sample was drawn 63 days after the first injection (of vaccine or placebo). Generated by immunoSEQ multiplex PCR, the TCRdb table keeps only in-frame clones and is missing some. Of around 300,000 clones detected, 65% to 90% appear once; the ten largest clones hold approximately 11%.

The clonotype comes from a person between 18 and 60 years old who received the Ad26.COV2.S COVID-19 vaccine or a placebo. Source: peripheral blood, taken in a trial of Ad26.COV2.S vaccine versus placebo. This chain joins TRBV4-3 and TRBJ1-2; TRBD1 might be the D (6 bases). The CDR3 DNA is TGCGCCAGCAGCCAAGATTTTGGGGGCGAAAGGGATGGCTACACCTTC. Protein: CASSQDFGGERDGYTF.